The subject of this entry is one TCR beta chain. The antigen remains unidentified. The sample comes from a study of Ad26.COV2.S vaccination and SARS-CoV-2 variants. For the study at large: Into the muscle, Ad26.COV2.S was dosed once or twice, 56 days apart.

The protocol was immunoSEQ multiplex PCR, while the TCRdb copy is restricted to in-frame clones and leaves out a portion. The table records about 400,000 clones, around nine tenths of them present only once. The treatment was: 15 to 20 received Ad26.COV2.S at low or high dose, single or two shots; several received placebo; per-sample allocation not given. After the first vaccine or placebo injection, samples were drawn on day 63. The study, taken as a whole, reports: Once vaccination had occurred, spike-specific CD8+ and CD4+ T cell responses reportedly showed substantial breadth.

Trimming shortened V by 0 bases and J by 5 bases, and 6 bases separated the two germline ends. CDR1 SGHRS and CDR2 YFSETQ come from the germline V gene. This CDR3 is 13 amino acids long. The sequencing here drew on peripheral blood, taken in a trial of Ad26.COV2.S vaccine versus placebo. The TCR originated in a person aged 18-65 years who received the Ad26.COV2.S COVID-19 vaccine or a placebo. This rearrangement joins TRBV5-1 to TRBJ1-5; D not resolved. The DNA for the CDR3 is TGCGCCAGCAGCTTGGGAGAGGATCAGCCCCAGCATTTT. Protein product: CASSLGEDQPQHF.